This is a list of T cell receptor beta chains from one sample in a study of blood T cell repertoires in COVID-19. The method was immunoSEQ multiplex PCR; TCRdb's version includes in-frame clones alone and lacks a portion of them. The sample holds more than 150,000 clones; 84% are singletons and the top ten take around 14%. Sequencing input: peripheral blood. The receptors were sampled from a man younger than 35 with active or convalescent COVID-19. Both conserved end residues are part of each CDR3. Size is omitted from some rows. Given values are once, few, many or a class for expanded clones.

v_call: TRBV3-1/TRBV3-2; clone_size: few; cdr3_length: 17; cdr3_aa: CASSQGSGTSGYNEQFF
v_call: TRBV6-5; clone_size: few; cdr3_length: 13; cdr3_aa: CASSTRDYYEQYF
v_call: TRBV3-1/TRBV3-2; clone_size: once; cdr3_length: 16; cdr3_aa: CASSQDFQGPYNEQFF
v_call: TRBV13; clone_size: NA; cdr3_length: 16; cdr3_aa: CASSFGRGPYNSPLHF
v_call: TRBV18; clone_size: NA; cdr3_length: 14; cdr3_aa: CASSPPLGGDTQYF
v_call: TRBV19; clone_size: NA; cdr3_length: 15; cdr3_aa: CASSIILAGSDTQYF
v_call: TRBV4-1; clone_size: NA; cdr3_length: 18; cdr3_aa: CASSLSYPGLAGGDTQYF
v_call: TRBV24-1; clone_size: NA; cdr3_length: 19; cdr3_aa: CATSPQRTSGRDSTDTQYF
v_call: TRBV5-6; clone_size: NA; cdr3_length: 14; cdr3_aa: CASSRDREGETQYF
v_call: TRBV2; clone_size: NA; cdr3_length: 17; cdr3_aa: CASSEGPPRSYNSPLHF
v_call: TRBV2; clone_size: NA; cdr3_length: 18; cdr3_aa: CASKSKMAAGGMNTEAFF
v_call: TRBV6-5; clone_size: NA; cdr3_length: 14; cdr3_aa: CASRLGRGGTEAFF
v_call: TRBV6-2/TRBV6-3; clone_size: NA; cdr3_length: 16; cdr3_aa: CASSPNRKISGNTIYF
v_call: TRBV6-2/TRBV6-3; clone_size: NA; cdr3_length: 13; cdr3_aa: CASSYTGNTEAFF
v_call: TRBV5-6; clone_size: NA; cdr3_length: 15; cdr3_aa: CASSLGGRTNQPQHF
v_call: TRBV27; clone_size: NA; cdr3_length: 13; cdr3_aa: CASSGLRSYEQYF
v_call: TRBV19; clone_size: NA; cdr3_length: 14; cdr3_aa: CASKVQATNEKLFF
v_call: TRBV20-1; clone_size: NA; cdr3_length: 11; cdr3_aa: CSTTENSPLHF
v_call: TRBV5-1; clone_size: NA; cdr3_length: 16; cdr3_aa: CASSFGQGLRHTEAFF
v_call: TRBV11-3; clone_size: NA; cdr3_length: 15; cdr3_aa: CARRKDREVSYEQYF
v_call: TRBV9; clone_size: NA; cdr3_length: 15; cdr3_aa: CASSAQVSLDSPLHF
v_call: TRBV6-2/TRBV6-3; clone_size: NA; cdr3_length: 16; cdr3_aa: CASSGRPSSGTYEQYF
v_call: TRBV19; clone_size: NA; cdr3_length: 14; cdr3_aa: CASSITGVAQPQHF
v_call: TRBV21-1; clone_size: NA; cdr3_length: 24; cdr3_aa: CASSNNTTVNGPKVGYSYNSPLHF
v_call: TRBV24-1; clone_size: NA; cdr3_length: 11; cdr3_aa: CATRTGDEAFF
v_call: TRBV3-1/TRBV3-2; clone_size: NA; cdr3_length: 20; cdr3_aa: CASSQDPRLGQGPIPYEQYF
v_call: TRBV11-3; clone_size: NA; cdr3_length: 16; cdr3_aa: CASSGSRELAYNEQFF
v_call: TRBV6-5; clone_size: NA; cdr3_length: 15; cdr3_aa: CASSYGQETNYGYTF
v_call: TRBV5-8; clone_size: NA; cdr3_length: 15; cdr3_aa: CASTYSGLSGNTIYF
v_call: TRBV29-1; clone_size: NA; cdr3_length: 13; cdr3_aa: CSVELGSGEKLFF
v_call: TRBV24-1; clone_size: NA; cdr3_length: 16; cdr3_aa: CATSERSGGPKNIQYF
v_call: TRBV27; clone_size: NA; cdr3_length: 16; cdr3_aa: CASSFATEGGSYEQYF
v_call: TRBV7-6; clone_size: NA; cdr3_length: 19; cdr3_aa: CASSLDTLAGGASTDTQYF
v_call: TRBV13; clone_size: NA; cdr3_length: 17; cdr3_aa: CASSLGYSSGGYNEQFF
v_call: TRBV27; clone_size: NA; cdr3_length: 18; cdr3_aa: CASSPLNTGHSFTYEQYF
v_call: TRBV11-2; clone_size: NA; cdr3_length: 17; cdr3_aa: CASSSLTGGSPYNEQFF
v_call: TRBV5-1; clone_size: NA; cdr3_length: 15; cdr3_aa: CASSLLGQGGYGYTF
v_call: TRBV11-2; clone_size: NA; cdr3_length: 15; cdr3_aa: CASSLFDRGELEQYF
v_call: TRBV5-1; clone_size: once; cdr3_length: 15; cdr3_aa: CASSLAGGPNYGYTF
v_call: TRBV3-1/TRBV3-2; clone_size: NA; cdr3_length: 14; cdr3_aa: CASSQQTSTDTQYF
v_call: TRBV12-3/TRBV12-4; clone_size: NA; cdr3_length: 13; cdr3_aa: CASRVGGDQPQHF
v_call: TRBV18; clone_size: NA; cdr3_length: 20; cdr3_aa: CASSPQFMTRSGSGANVLTF
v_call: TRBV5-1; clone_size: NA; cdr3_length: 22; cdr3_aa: CASSPIAQPTGMKKGQNTEAFF
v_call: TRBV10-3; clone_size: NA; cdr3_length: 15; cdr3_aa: CAISDEARRNTEAFF
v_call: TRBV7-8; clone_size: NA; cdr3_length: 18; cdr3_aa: CASSQPGLAGGRSETQYF
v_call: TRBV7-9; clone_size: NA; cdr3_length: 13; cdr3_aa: CASSSRTDTEAFF
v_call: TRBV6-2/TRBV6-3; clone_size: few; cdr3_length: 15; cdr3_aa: CASSYQEYAHYEQYF
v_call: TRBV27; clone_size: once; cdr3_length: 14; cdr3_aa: CASSLSRGYNEQFF
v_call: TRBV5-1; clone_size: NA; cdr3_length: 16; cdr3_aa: CASSLFAETSNYGYTF
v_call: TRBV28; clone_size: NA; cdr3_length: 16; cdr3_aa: CASSFTAQGLNTEAFF
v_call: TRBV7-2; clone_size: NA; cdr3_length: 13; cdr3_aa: CASRTGGTTEAFF
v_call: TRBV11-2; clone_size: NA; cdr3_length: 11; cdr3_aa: CASSAYEGYTF
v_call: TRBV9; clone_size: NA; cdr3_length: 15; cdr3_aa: CASSTPGQGNYGYTF
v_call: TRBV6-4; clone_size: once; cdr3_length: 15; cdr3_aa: CASFGQGREMRGYTF
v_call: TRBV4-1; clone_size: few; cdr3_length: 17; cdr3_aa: CASSQWTGASYNSPLHF
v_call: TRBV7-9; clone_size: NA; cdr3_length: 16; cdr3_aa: CASSGTAGRPNQPQHF
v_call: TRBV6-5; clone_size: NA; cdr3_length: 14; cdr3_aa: CASSPTGVNSPLHF
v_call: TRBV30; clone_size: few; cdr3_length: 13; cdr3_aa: CAWNTQGARGYTF